This TCR beta chain originates from a study of blood T cell repertoires in COVID-19. For the study at large: T cells, B-cell-depleted T cells, or PBMCs supplied cDNA or gDNA.

Source study methods: It was from reference gene primer amplification that nucleated cell counts were estimated. Profiled with immunoSEQ multiplex PCR; TCRdb holds only in-frame clones, not every one. That table supplies the V and J calls and clone size; D and trimming were determined from the DNA. Of about 190,000 clones detected, roughly 81% appear once; the ten largest clones hold 10% to 15%. The CDR3 covers 15 residues. The germline V gene has CDR1 SEHNR and CDR2 FQNEAQ (reference sequence). Trimming shortened V by 5 bases and J by 1 base, and 12 bases separated the two germline ends. The V call is TRBV7-9, the J call TRBJ2-1, with a tentative D call TRBD1 (5 bases). The TCR originated in a woman at least 80 years old with COVID-19, enrolled during active disease. The sample taken for sequencing was peripheral blood. The chain's CDR3 is CASSVPRQSYNEQFF. Written as DNA, the CDR3 is TGTGCCAGCAGCGTTCCCCGACAGTCCTACAATGAGCAGTTCTTC.